This T cell receptor (beta chain) was recovered during a study of OX40 agonist ivuxolimab in advanced cancers. Study background: The patients' treatment was ivuxolimab, an agonistic anti-OX40 (CD134) antibody. Each patient was given ivuxolimab into a vein every 2 weeks, at 0.01 to 10 mg/kg.

Deletions cut 0 bases from V and 4 bases from J, with 13 bases between. Germline CDR1 reads SGDLS; CDR2 reads YYNGEE. This CDR3 is built from 15 residues. Data came from immunoSEQ multiplex PCR; TCRdb stores just in-frame clones and leaves some out. The sample contains some 51,000 clones, about 77% of which appear only once. This specimen was CD4+ or CD8+ T cells sorted from blood, taken in a trial of the OX40 agonist ivuxolimab. The clonotype comes from an adult with an advanced solid tumor such as melanoma, head and neck, liver or kidney cancer. The rearrangement joins TRBV9 to TRBJ2-5; no definite D call. This CDR3 reads CASSVVGRKGETQYF. The CDR3 DNA reads as TGTGCCAGCAGCGTAGTGGGTAGAAAGGGAGAGACCCAGTACTTC.